The rows below give T cell receptor beta chains drawn from one sample of a study of breast tumors, draining lymph nodes, adjacent tissues. In TCRdb, the multiplex PCR reads were re-called with MiXCR into one record per CDR3 protein. The table has over 15,000 distinct CDR3 sequences, 40% to 65% seen once; the top ten hold approximately 16%. Material: tumor-adjacent breast tissue. These receptors came from a female donor with breast cancer. Some clones in this sample may be carry-over from other donors' samples. Both conserved end residues are trimmed from each CDR3. Each record gives: V gene, CDR3 protein.

TRBV20-1	SALTTSADEQY
TRBV12-3/TRBV12-4	ASSLGQGEKLF
TRBV5-5	ASSGGTAYYEH
TRBV6-2/TRBV6-3	DSLAQARDKGTYEQY
TRBV18	ASSWGTGETEAF
TRBV7-2	ASSARRGLAGTYEQY
TRBV20-1	SFSPEDREGLGLAKNIQY
TRBV11-2	ASSLTGVTPGELF
TRBV28	ASSPIGGLATDTQY
TRBV10-1	ASSVDRGPVATQY
TRBV7-2	ASSATGLMKAF
TRBV7-9	ASSLSSENEQF
TRBV30	AWGDNGRTQH
TRBV12-3/TRBV12-4	ASSLAGTDYGYT
TRBV10-3	AISEPTGKGTYEQY
TRBV20-1	SARDPTNLGGNYGYT
TRBV15	ATSLGGGAGTQY